One sample yielded the 5 T cell receptor beta chains listed below, sequenced in a study of T cell responses to AZD1222 COVID-19 vaccine. This table comes from immunoSEQ multiplex PCR, and its TCRdb copy is limited to in-frame clones, with some not included. The table shows 150,000 to 200,000 clones, with 87% occurring only once. The sequencing used peripheral blood, collected on day 0 of MenACWY control vaccination. Receptors originate from an adult in good health.

The table lists this clone with a count of one. J is TRBJ2-3 and V is TRBV9; TRBD1 aligns across 7 bases. V lost 1 base and J lost 5; bases outside the gene matches: 7. Germline CDR1 reads SGDLS; CDR2 reads YYNGEE. The CDR3 is made up of 15 amino acids. CDR3: CASSVTGASIDTQYF. In DNA form, the CDR3 reads TGTGCCAGCAGCGTAACAGGGGCGTCCATAGATACGCAGTATTTT. Looking up the rest from reference TRBV9 and TRBJ2-3 gives the full variable domain: DSGVTQTPKHLITATGQRVTLRCSPRSGDLSVYWYQQSLDQGLQFLIQYYNGEERAKGNILERFSAQQFPDLHSELNLSSLELGDSALYFCASSVTGASIDTQYFGPGTRLTVL.

The chain is built from TRBV7-9 and TRBJ2-1, with D unresolved. V was clipped by 5 bases and J by 5 bases, with 19 bases between them. Germline V gene lookup returns CDR1 SEHNR and CDR2 FQNEAQ (reference sequence). This CDR3 region has 16 residues. In DNA, the CDR3 is TGTGCCAGCAGCCAGGCCGGGCAGAAAACCCACAATGAGCAGTTCTTC. Protein sequence: CASSQAGQKTHNEQFF.

J is TRBJ2-1 and V is TRBV19, with 9 nucleotides matching TRBD1. CDR1 and CDR2 from the germline V gene are LNHDA and SQIVND (reference sequence). The CDR3 sequence is 15 residues long. Trimming at V came to 5 bases and at J to 5 bases, leaving 7 bases not matched to a gene. The CDR3 DNA follows: TGTGCCAGTAGTGCCCGGGACAGGGCTAACAATGAGCAGTTCTTC. This sequence encodes CASSARDRANNEQFF.

This rearrangement joins TRBV19 to TRBJ2-6; no clear D. Looked up from germline, CDR1 is LNHDA and CDR2 is SQIVND (reference sequence). The CDR3 covers 14 residues. Trimming shortened V by 8 bases and J by 0 bases, and 8 bases separated the two germline ends. The CDR3 loop reads CASCDLSGANVLTF. CDR3 nucleotide sequence: TGTGCCAGTTGCGACCTCTCTGGGGCCAACGTCCTGACTTTC.

The V and J genes are TRBV9 and TRBJ2-7; 12 nucleotides match TRBD1. V was clipped by 0 bases and J by 4 bases; unmatched bases: 5. The CDR3 contains 16 residues. Germline V gene lookup returns CDR1 SGDLS and CDR2 YYNGEE. The CDR3 protein is CASSVGRGQGAYEQYF. In DNA form, the CDR3 reads TGTGCCAGCAGCGTAGGTAGGGGACAGGGGGCGTACGAGCAGTACTTC.